One and the same sample provided the 9 T cell receptor beta chains below, sequenced in a study of cytomegalovirus exposure and HLA in healthy donors. The method was immunoSEQ multiplex PCR; TCRdb's version includes in-frame clones alone and lacks a portion of them. The sample yields 130,000 to 150,000 clones, 88% seen once. Material for sequencing was PBMCs. The receptors here all came from a woman aged 18-30 years in good health and CMV-seropositive.

V usage is TRBV7-2 and J usage is TRBJ2-3; D unresolved. CDR1 is SGHTA and CDR2 is FQGNSA in the germline V gene. Trimming shortened V by 3 bases and J by 3 bases, and 10 bases separated the two germline ends. This CDR3 has 14 residues. CDR3 in amino acids: CASSLLVGTDTQYF. The CDR3 DNA sequence: TGTGCCAGCAGCTTGCTAGTGGGTACAGATACGCAGTATTTT. The whole variable domain, remainder taken from reference TRBV7-2 and TRBJ2-3, is GAGVSQSPSNKVTEKGKDVELRCDPISGHTALYWYRQSLGQGLEFLIYFQGNSAPDKSGLPSDRFSAERTGGSVSTLTIQRTQQEDSAVYLCASSLLVGTDTQYFGPGTRLTVL.

The rearrangement links TRBV18 to TRBJ1-2; 9 bases are shared with TRBD1. The germline V gene encodes CDR1 KGHSH and CDR2 LQKENI. The V gene end was trimmed by 3 bases and the J gene end by 8 bases; junction bases not matched to a gene: 7. CDR3 size: 14 residues. The chain's CDR3 is CASSPTRDRVGYTF. Written as DNA, the CDR3 is TGTGCCAGCTCACCGACTCGGGACAGGGTGGGCTACACCTTC. Complete variable domain (other parts from reference TRBV18 and TRBJ1-2): NAGVMQNPRHLVRRRGQEARLRCSPMKGHSHVYWYRQLPEEGLKFMVYLQKENIIDESGMPKERFSAEFPKEGPSILRIQQVVRGDSAAYFCASSPTRDRVGYTFGSGTRLTVV.

This clone was observed once. This CDR3 reads CASSQYTSGRGWNEQFF. The DNA for the CDR3 is TGCGCCAGCAGCCAATACACTAGCGGGAGAGGGTGGAATGAGCAGTTCTTC. The chain uses TRBV4-1 and TRBJ2-1; 11 positions match TRBD2. The CDR3 runs 17 residues. Trimming at V came to 2 bases and at J to 7 bases, leaving 10 bases not matched to a gene. Looked up from germline, CDR1 is MGHRA and CDR2 is YSYEKL.

The genes are TRBV30 and TRBJ2-7; 10 nucleotides match TRBD1. The CDR3 spans 15 residues. Germline trimming cut 0 bases from V and 4 bases from J; bases unmatched to any gene: 6. The germline CDR1 and CDR2 sequences are GTSNPN and SVGIG (reference sequence). CDR3: CAWSVPGQGGYEQYF. As DNA, the CDR3 is TGTGCCTGGAGTGTACCTGGACAGGGGGGGTACGAGCAGTACTTC.

V and J are TRBV30 and TRBJ1-1; tentatively, D is TRBD1 (5 bases). V was shortened by 2 bases and J by 1 base, with 8 bases between the two germline ends. CDR1 and CDR2 (germline): GTSNPN, SVGIG (reference sequence). The CDR3 is 13 residues long. The chain's CDR3 is CAWSFGGNTEAFF. The CDR3 nucleotides are TGTGCCTGGAGTTTCGGGGGGAACACTGAAGCTTTCTTT.

The chain has TRBV7-9 and TRBJ1-2; 10 bases line up with TRBD1. CDR3 length: 14 residues. The germline V gene encodes CDR1 SEHNR and CDR2 FQNEAQ (reference sequence). Trimming took 5 bases from V and 7 from J; bases not matched to a gene: 7. CDR3 DNA: TGTGCCAGCAGCCTCGGGACAGGGGATGGTGGCTACACCTTC. Its protein is CASSLGTGDGGYTF.

This clone was seen only once. CDR3 DNA: TGTGCCAGCAGTGAAACGGGCGGGGGAGTCCAAGATACGCAGTATTTT. Its protein is CASSETGGGVQDTQYF. V and J are TRBV2 and TRBJ2-3; TRBD2 matches 7 bases. The CDR3 is made up of 16 amino acids. Losses at the gene ends were 2 bases for V and 5 bases for J; bases not matched to a gene: 10. Germline lookup yields CDR1 SNHLY and CDR2 FYNNEI. The whole variable domain, filled in from reference TRBV2 and TRBJ2-3, reads EPEVTQTPSHQVTQMGQEVILRCVPISNHLYFYWYRQILGQKVEFLVSFYNNEISEKSEIFDDQFSVERPDGSNFTLKIRSTKLEDSAMYFCASSETGGGVQDTQYFGPGTRLTVL.

The genes are TRBV30 and TRBJ1-6, with TRBD1 matching 9 bases. The germline CDR1 and CDR2 sequences are GTSNPN and SVGIG (reference sequence). The J segment lost 2 bases and the V segment lost 5 bases, leaving 4 bases of the junction unmatched. CDR3 length: 15 residues. CDR3 bases: TGTGCCTGGCGGACAGGGGAAACCTATAATTCACCCCTCCACTTT. Translating it yields CAWRTGETYNSPLHF.

The chain carries TRBV28 and TRBJ2-1; 8 bases are shared with TRBD1. CDR1 and CDR2 from the germline V gene are MDHEN and SYDVKM. The V gene end was trimmed by 4 bases and the J gene end by 10 bases; junction bases not matched to a gene: 9. This CDR3 spans 14 amino acids. CDR3 coding DNA: TGTGCCAGCAGTTCTTCATACAGGGGGGACGAGCAGTTCTTC. Encoded protein: CASSSSYRGDEQFF.